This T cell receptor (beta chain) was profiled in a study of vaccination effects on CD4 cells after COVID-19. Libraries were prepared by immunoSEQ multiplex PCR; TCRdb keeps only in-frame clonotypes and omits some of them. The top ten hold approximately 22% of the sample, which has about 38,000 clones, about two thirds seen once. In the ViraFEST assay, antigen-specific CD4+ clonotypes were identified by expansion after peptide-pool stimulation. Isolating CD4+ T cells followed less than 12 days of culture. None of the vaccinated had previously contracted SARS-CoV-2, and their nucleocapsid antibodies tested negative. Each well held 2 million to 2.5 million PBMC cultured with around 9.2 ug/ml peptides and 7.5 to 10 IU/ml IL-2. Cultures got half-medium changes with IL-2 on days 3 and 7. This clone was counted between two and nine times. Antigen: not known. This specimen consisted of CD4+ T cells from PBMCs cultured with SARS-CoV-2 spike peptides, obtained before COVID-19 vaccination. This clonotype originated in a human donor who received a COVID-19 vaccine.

CDR3: CASSKNPGETQYF. In DNA form, the CDR3 reads TGTGCCAGCAGTAAGAATCCGGGGGAGACCCAGTACTTC. The rearrangement joins TRBV6-4 to TRBJ2-5; possible D gene TRBD2, 5 bases. Trimming took 5 bases from V and 5 from J, leaving 12 bases between them. This CDR3 region has 13 residues. CDR1 and CDR2 from the germline V gene are MRHNA and SNTAGT.